This TCR beta chain emerged from a study of early stage breast cancer tumors. The V gene's germline CDR1 is WNHNN and CDR2 SYGVQD (reference sequence). Losses at the gene ends were 1 base for V and 6 bases for J; bases not matched to a gene: 9. The CDR3 covers 16 residues. Produced via immunoSEQ multiplex PCR; TCRdb's table is partial and in-frame only. The sample consists of some 47,000 clones, 83% of them appearing once. The genes are TRBV10-1 and TRBJ2-1, with TRBD2 matching 7 bases. Material: blood. This clonotype originated in a person aged 45 to 60 with breast cancer. The CDR3 DNA is TGCGCCAGCAGTGAGTATAGGCTAGCGGTCGCCAATGAGCAGTTCTTC. The encoded protein is CASSEYRLAVANEQFF.